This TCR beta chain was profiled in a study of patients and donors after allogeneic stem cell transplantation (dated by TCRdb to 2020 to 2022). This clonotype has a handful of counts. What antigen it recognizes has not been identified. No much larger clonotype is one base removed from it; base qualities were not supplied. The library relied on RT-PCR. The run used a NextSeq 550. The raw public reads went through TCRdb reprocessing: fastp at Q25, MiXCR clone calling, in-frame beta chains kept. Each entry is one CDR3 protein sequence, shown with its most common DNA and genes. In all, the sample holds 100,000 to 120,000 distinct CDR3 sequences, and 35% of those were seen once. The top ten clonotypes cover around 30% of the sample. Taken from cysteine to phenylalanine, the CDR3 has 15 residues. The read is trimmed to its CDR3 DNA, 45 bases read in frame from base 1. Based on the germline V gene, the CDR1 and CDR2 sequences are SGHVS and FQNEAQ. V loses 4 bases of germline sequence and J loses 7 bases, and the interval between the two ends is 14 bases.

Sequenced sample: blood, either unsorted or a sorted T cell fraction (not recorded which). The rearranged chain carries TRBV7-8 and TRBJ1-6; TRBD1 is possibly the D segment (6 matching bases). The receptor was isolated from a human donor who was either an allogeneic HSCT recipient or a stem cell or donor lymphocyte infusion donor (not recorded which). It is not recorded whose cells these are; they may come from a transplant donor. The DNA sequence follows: TGTGCCAGCAGCTCGATCAGGGGAAGGAATTCACCCCTCCACTTT. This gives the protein CASSSIRGRNSPLHF.